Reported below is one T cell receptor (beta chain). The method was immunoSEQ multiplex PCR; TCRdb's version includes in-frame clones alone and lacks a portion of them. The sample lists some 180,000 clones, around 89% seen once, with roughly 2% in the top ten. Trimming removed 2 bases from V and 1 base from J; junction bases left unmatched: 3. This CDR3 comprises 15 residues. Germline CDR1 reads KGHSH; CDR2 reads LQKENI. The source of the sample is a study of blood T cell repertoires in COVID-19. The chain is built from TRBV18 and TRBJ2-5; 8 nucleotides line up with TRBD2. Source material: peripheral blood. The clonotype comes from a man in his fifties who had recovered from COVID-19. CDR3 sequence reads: CASSPTRGAQETQYF. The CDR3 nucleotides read TGTGCCAGCTCACCAACGCGGGGGGCCCAAGAGACCCAGTACTTC.